This is a list of T cell receptor beta chains from one sample in a study of blood T cell repertoires in COVID-19. The repertoire was sequenced with immunoSEQ multiplex PCR; TCRdb's copy has only in-frame clones and lacks some. The repertoire includes some 110,000 clones, around 85% of them detected once, and approximately 7.2% sits in the top ten. The sample comprised peripheral blood. Receptors originate from an older man who had recovered from COVID-19. CDR3s include the opening cysteine and the closing phenylalanine or tryptophan. A D gene is named only where the DNA matches it firmly. The listing skips clone size in some rows; elsewhere it reads once, few, many or a size class.

>NA|TRBV24-1|NA|TRBJ2-3
CATSDPRGQGSTDTQYF
TGTGCCACCAGTGACCCGAGGGGTCAGGGGAGCACAGATACGCAGTATTTT
>NA|TRBV19|TRBD1|TRBJ1-2
CASSTSTGGPYGYTF
TGTGCCAGTAGTACTTCGACAGGGGGTCCCTATGGCTACACCTTC
>NA|TRBV7-2|TRBD1|TRBJ1-2
CASSSRTGGNYGYTF
TGTGCCAGCAGCTCCCGGACAGGAGGGAACTATGGCTACACCTTC
>NA|TRBV18|NA|TRBJ1-5
CASAFLADQPQHF
TGTGCCAGCGCCTTCCTGGCGGATCAGCCCCAGCATTTT
>NA|TRBV5-1|TRBD1|TRBJ2-2
CASSRLGGADTGELFF
TGCGCCAGCAGCCGGTTAGGGGGCGCAGACACCGGGGAGCTGTTTTTT
>NA|TRBV30|TRBD2|TRBJ2-1
CAWTPGLAYNEQFF
TGTGCCTGGACTCCGGGACTAGCCTACAATGAGCAGTTCTTC
>NA|TRBV7-7|TRBD1|TRBJ2-7
CASSMGQLYEQYF
TGTGCCAGCAGCATGGGACAGCTCTACGAGCAGTACTTC
>NA|TRBV30|NA|TRBJ2-5
CAGIAVNQETQYF
TGTGCCGGAATAGCGGTTAACCAAGAGACCCAGTACTTC
>NA|TRBV15|NA|TRBJ1-2
CATSRGGEAPFSYGYTF
TGTGCCACCAGCAGAGGGGGCGAAGCCCCCTTTAGCTATGGCTACACCTTC
>NA|TRBV6-6|NA|TRBJ2-5
CASSYSSVQGETQYF
TGTGCCAGCAGTTACTCGAGTGTTCAGGGGGAGACCCAGTACTTC
>NA|TRBV27|TRBD1|TRBJ2-6
CASSPTGGSGANVLTF
TGTGCCAGCAGTCCGACAGGGGGTTCTGGGGCCAACGTCCTGACTTTC
>NA|TRBV6-1|TRBD1|TRBJ1-2
CASSEASGTGRSYGYTF
TGTGCCAGCAGTGAAGCAAGTGGGACAGGGCGTAGCTATGGCTACACCTTC
>NA|TRBV3-1/TRBV3-2|NA|TRBJ2-7
CASSHISYEQYF
TGTGCCAGCAGCCACATCTCCTACGAGCAGTACTTC
>NA|TRBV6-1|NA|TRBJ1-2
CASSELRGNGGYTF
TGTGCCAGCAGTGAATTACGGGGAAATGGTGGCTACACCTTC
>few|TRBV10-3|NA|TRBJ1-2
CAIFGTSGYTF
TGTGCCATATTCGGGACATCCGGCTACACCTTC
>few|TRBV11-3|TRBD1|TRBJ2-3
CASSLGRGWTDTQYF
TGTGCCAGCAGCTTAGGCAGGGGGTGGACAGATACGCAGTATTTT
>NA|TRBV9|NA|TRBJ2-5
CASSFGETQYF
TGTGCCAGCAGCTTCGGGGAGACCCAGTACTTC
>NA|TRBV27|TRBD1|TRBJ2-1
CASSLRTGVIFF
TGTGCCAGCAGTTTAAGGACAGGGGTGATTTTCTTC
>NA|TRBV3-1/TRBV3-2|NA|TRBJ1-2
CASSRVGANYGYTF
TGTGCCAGCAGCCGAGTGGGGGCCAACTATGGCTACACCTTC
>NA|TRBV5-4|NA|TRBJ2-5
CASSLAHGQETQYF
TGTGCCAGCAGCTTGGCTCACGGCCAAGAGACCCAGTACTTC
>NA|TRBV24-1|NA|TRBJ2-1
CATSDPDGSSYNEQFF
TGTGCCACCAGTGACCCCGACGGGAGCTCCTACAATGAGCAGTTCTTC
>few|TRBV10-3|TRBD1|TRBJ2-3
CAISGTGTTDTQYF
TGTGCCATCTCCGGGACAGGGACCACAGATACGCAGTATTTT
>NA|TRBV28|NA|TRBJ2-1
CASSLTGGYNEQFF
TGTGCCAGCAGTTTAACTGGCGGCTACAATGAGCAGTTCTTC
>NA|TRBV7-8|NA|TRBJ1-4
CASSLGVTNEKLFF
TGTGCCAGCAGCTTAGGAGTTACTAATGAAAAACTGTTTTTT
>NA|TRBV7-3|TRBD2|TRBJ2-1
CASSKDGTSGRDNNEQFF
TGTGCCAGCAGCAAAGACGGGACTAGCGGGAGGGATAACAATGAGCAGTTCTTC
>NA|TRBV7-3|NA|TRBJ2-3
CASSKQGGPDTQYF
TGTGCCAGCAGCAAACAGGGAGGGCCAGATACGCAGTATTTT